The 20 T cell receptor beta chains in this list originate from one sample, sequenced in a study of T cells expressing NK-cell markers. TCRdb reprocessed the 5' RACE reads and stores each CDR3 protein as one record, lacking DNA. In total, the table holds about 260,000 distinct CDR3 sequences. Sequencing was performed on blood T cells: a sorted CD56 or NKG2C T cell subset, CD4+ or CD8+ T cells, or bulk PBMC T cells (not recorded which). These receptors originate from a woman between 18 and 69 years old in good health.

The genes are TRBV20-1 and TRBJ1-6. Germline CDR1 is DFQATT and CDR2 is SNEGSKA (reference sequence). This CDR3 comprises 14 residues. The CDR3 is CSARVGQVNSPLHF.

This chain links TRBV18 with TRBJ1-4. Per the germline V gene, CDR1 is KGHSH and CDR2 is LQKENI. The CDR3 is 16 residues long. CDR3 sequence reads: CASSPPQGLFNEKLFF. The whole variable domain, remainder taken from reference TRBV18 and TRBJ1-4, is NAGVMQNPRHLVRRRGQEARLRCSPMKGHSHVYWYRQLPEEGLKFMVYLQKENIIDESGMPKERFSAEFPKEGPSILRIQQVVRGDSAAYFCASSPPQGLFNEKLFFGSGTQLSVL.

The genes are TRBV7-2 and TRBJ2-7. Germline values: CDR1 SGHTA, CDR2 FQGNSA. This CDR3 comprises 14 residues. The CDR3 is CASTETSGPYEQYF.

The J gene is TRBJ2-5, the V gene TRBV5-1; as DNA is missing, the TRBD1 call by TCRdb cannot be tested. CDR1 is SGHRS and CDR2 is YFSETQ in the germline V gene. The CDR3 covers 15 residues. The CDR3 sequence: CATSPPGRGQETQYF. Drawing the rest from reference TRBV5-1 and TRBJ2-5, the complete variable domain is KAGVTQTPRYLIKTRGQQVTLSCSPISGHRSVSWYQQTPGQGLQFLFEYFSETQRNKGNFPGRFSGRQFSNSRSEMNVSTLELGDSALYLCATSPPGRGQETQYFGPGTRLLVL.

The chain has TRBV12-3 or TRBV12-4 and TRBJ2-5; checking the TCRdb D call of TRBD1 is not possible without DNA. The length of the CDR3 is 15 residues. CDR3 region: CASTLSGKLQETQYF.

CDR3 region: CASSLVGDTQYF. The chain has TRBV7-2 and TRBJ2-3. CDR1 SGHTA and CDR2 FQGNSA come from the germline V gene. There are 12 residues in the CDR3. Complete variable domain (other parts from reference TRBV7-2 and TRBJ2-3): GAGVSQSPSNKVTEKGKDVELRCDPISGHTALYWYRQSLGQGLEFLIYFQGNSAPDKSGLPSDRFSAERTGGSVSTLTIQRTQQEDSAVYLCASSLVGDTQYFGPGTRLTVL.

The chain combines TRBV19 with TRBJ2-1; TCRdb's assignment of TRBD2 cannot be checked, as there is no DNA. The CDR3 totals 14 residues. From germline, CDR1 is LNHDA and CDR2 SQIVND (reference sequence). The CDR3: CASSIGLVGTQQFF. Full variable domain (missing parts from reference TRBV19 and TRBJ2-1): DGGITQSPKYLFRKEGQNVTLSCEQNLNHDAMYWYRQDPGQGLRLIYYSQIVNDFQKGDIAEGYSVSREKKESFPLTVTSAQKNPTAFYLCASSIGLVGTQQFFGPGTRLTVL.

The rearrangement joins TRBV29-1 to TRBJ2-7; TCRdb returns TRBD2, unconfirmable since there is no DNA. CDR1 and CDR2 (germline): SQVTM, ANQGSEA. This CDR3 is built from 12 residues. This chain's CDR3 is CSVWASGYEQYF.

The chain uses TRBV20-1 and TRBJ2-5; TCRdb outputs TRBD2, but without DNA this stays unchecked. Germline CDR1 reads DFQATT; CDR2 reads SNEGSKA (reference sequence). The CDR3 loop spans 15 amino acids. CDR3 sequence: CSARGTSGTRETQYF.

The chain recombines TRBV25-1 with TRBJ2-1. Germline CDR1 and CDR2: MGHDK and SYGVNS. There are 14 residues in the CDR3. The chain's CDR3 is CASSVAGSYNEQFF.

The V call is TRBV7-9, the J call TRBJ1-1. The CDR3 has 16 residues. Germline CDR1 reads SEHNR; CDR2 reads FQNEAQ (reference sequence). The CDR3 sequence is CASSLALRAENTEAFF.

The chain uses TRBV15 and TRBJ2-5; the D gene TCRdb calls, TRBD1, cannot be checked with no DNA. Per the germline V gene, CDR1 is LNHNV and CDR2 is YYDKDF (reference sequence). There are 14 residues in the CDR3. CDR3 loop: CATSRDPGEETQYF.

The chain carries TRBV4-2 and TRBJ1-1. In germline, CDR1 is LGHNA, CDR2 YNFKEQ. The CDR3 consists of 13 residues. The CDR3: CASSQYLNTEAFF.

The chain employs TRBV29-1 and TRBJ2-6; TCRdb gives TRBD1 as the D gene, but with no DNA this cannot be confirmed. Germline V gene sequence: CDR1 SQVTM, CDR2 ANQGSEA. This CDR3 spans 14 amino acids. The CDR3 sequence is CSVGQGRGANVLTF.

This rearrangement joins TRBV7-2 to TRBJ1-1. The CDR3 runs to 13 residues. Germline V gives CDR1 SGHTA, CDR2 FQGNSA. The CDR3 protein is CASSLVGTAEAFF.

V and J are TRBV7-9 and TRBJ2-5. Germline assignment: CDR1 SEHNR and CDR2 FQNEAQ (reference sequence). The CDR3 has 14 residues. This CDR3 is CASSHLGSQETQYF.

V is TRBV20-1 and J is TRBJ2-1; the D call from TCRdb, TRBD2, cannot be confirmed without DNA. The CDR3 is 15 amino acids. Germline V gene sequence: CDR1 DFQATT, CDR2 SNEGSKA (reference sequence). Here the CDR3 reads CSARASGLAHNEQFF.

The rearrangement links TRBV11-2 to TRBJ2-1; TCRdb gives TRBD2 as the D gene, but with no DNA this cannot be confirmed. The CDR3 is made up of 16 amino acids. CDR1 and CDR2 from the germline V gene are SGHAT and FQNNGV. CDR3: CASSSSSGGARNEQFF.

The J gene is TRBJ1-6, the V gene TRBV30; TCRdb calls TRBD1, which cannot be checked without DNA. This CDR3 has 15 amino acids. Germline-derived CDR1 and CDR2 are GTSNPN and SVGIG (reference sequence). This chain's CDR3 is CAWSPSTGANSPLHF.

The V call is TRBV5-1, the J call TRBJ2-1; the D call from TCRdb, TRBD2, cannot be confirmed without DNA. Germline V lookup: CDR1 SGHRS, CDR2 YFSETQ. CDR3 size: 14 residues. CDR3: CASSTGGGFNEQFF.